The 9 T cell receptor beta chains in this list originate from one sample, sequenced in a study of blood T cell repertoires in COVID-19. Clones were sequenced by immunoSEQ multiplex PCR, and TCRdb holds only the in-frame ones, with some missing. The repertoire has approximately 120,000 clones, over 70% of them found once; the top ten carry approximately 7%. The sequenced sample consisted of peripheral blood. These receptors were taken from a woman aged 50 to 60 with acute or convalescent COVID-19.

V is TRBV6-5 and J is TRBJ1-6; maybe TRBD1 (5 bases). Trimming took off 8 bases at V and 10 bases at J, with 12 bases between the two ends. This CDR3 spans 12 amino acids. Germline CDR1 is MNHEY and CDR2 is SVGAGI. CDR3 nucleotides: TGTGCCAGCGGGGGGTTAAGCTCACCCCTCCACTTT. Translating it yields CASGGLSSPLHF.

This clone was recorded only once. The V call is TRBV11-2, the J call TRBJ2-7; weak D call: TRBD1 (5 bases). CDR3 size: 12 residues. V lost 2 bases to trimming and J lost 6 bases, with 8 bases between them. Germline lookup yields CDR1 SGHAT and CDR2 FQNNGV. The CDR3 DNA follows: TGTGCCAGCAGCTTAACAAGGGGCGAGCAGTACTTC. Encoded protein: CASSLTRGEQYF. The full variable domain, its missing parts supplied by reference TRBV11-2 and TRBJ2-7, is EAGVAQSPRYKIIEKRQSVAFWCNPISGHATLYWYQQILGQGPKLLIQFQNNGVVDDSQLPKDRFSAERLKGVDSTLKIQPAKLEDSAVYLCASSLTRGEQYFGPGTRLTVT.

The chain joins TRBV6-5 to TRBJ2-7; the D gene is possibly TRBD2 (5 bases). V lost 10 bases to trimming and J lost 3 bases, with 19 bases between them. Germline CDR1 and CDR2: MNHEY and SVGAGI. The CDR3 has 14 residues. The CDR3 DNA reads TGTGCCACTTCACGGACTTTTTCCCTCTACGAGCAGTACTTC. This codes for CATSRTFSLYEQYF.

The chain carries TRBV28 and TRBJ2-7; maybe TRBD1 (6 bases). The CDR3 is 15 amino acids. Per germline, CDR1 MDHEN and CDR2 SYDVKM. The V and J ends lost 7 bases and 0 bases respectively, with 16 bases between them. The CDR3 DNA reads TGTGCCAGCACCTCCCTAGGGGGTAACTCCTACGAGCAGTACTTC. Protein sequence: CASTSLGGNSYEQYF.

V gene TRBV5-1 combines with J gene TRBJ2-3; 9 positions match TRBD1. V lost 4 bases and J lost 0; bases outside the gene matches: 3. The CDR3 loop spans 15 amino acids. Germline V gives CDR1 SGHRS, CDR2 YFSETQ. The CDR3 sequence: CASSLGQGSTDTQYF. For the CDR3, the DNA is TGCGCCAGCAGCCTCGGACAGGGGAGCACAGATACGCAGTATTTT.

The rearrangement uses TRBV15 and TRBJ1-1; maybe TRBD1 (6 bases). The CDR3 loop spans 14 amino acids. CDR1 and CDR2 from the germline V gene are LNHNV and YYDKDF (reference sequence). V was shortened by 6 bases and J by 7 bases, with 18 bases between the two germline ends. CDR3 in DNA: TGTGCCACCAGGGTACCGGACAGCCCGTTTGAAGCTTTCTTT. It encodes CATRVPDSPFEAFF.

The chain joins TRBV7-3 to TRBJ2-3; D is perhaps TRBD2 (5 bases). V lost 0 bases and J lost 2, with 6 bases in between. The germline V gene encodes CDR1 SGHTA and CDR2 FQGTGA. The CDR3 has 14 residues. The CDR3 spells CASSLTRATDTQYF. DNA for the CDR3: TGTGCCAGCAGCTTAACGAGGGCCACAGATACGCAGTATTTT.

The gene calls are TRBV2 and TRBJ1-2, with TRBD1 as a possible D gene (5 bases). Germline lookup yields CDR1 SNHLY and CDR2 FYNNEI. With 7 bases removed from V and 5 bases from J, the gap between germline ends came to 14 bases. The CDR3 has 13 amino acids. The CDR3 reads CASNQQGGYGYTF. Written as DNA, the CDR3 is TGTGCCAGCAATCAGCAGGGAGGGTATGGCTACACCTTC.

V is TRBV3-1 (or the pseudogene TRBV3-2) and J is TRBJ2-3; D is ambiguous. With 0 bases removed from V and 10 bases from J, the gap between germline ends came to 8 bases. The CDR3 has 12 residues. Germline assignment: CDR1 LGHDT and CDR2 YNNKEL (reference sequence). CDR3: CASSQDTVAQYF. CDR3 DNA sequence: TGTGCCAGCAGCCAAGATACTGTGGCGCAGTATTTT.